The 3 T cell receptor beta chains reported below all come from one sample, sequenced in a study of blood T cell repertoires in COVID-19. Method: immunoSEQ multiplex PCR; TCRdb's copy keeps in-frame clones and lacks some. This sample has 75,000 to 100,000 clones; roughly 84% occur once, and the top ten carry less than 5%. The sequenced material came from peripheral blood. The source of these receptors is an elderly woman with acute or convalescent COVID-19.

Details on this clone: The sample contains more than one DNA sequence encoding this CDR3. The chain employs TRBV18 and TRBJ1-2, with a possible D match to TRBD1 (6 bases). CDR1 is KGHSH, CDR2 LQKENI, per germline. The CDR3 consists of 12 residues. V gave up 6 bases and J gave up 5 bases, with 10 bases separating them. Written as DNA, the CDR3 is TGTGCCAGCTCTCCGGACAGATATGGCTACACCTTC. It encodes CASSPDRYGYTF.

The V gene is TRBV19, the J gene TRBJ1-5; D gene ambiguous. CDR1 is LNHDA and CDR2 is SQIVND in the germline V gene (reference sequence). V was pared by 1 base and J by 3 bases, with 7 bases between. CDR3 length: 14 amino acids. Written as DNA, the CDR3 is TGTGCCAGTAGTATAGTGGCCAACAATCAGCCCCAGCATTTT. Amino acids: CASSIVANNQPQHF. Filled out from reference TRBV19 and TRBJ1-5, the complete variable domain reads DGGITQSPKYLFRKEGQNVTLSCEQNLNHDAMYWYRQDPGQGLRLIYYSQIVNDFQKGDIAEGYSVSREKKESFPLTVTSAQKNPTAFYLCASSIVANNQPQHFGDGTRLSIL.

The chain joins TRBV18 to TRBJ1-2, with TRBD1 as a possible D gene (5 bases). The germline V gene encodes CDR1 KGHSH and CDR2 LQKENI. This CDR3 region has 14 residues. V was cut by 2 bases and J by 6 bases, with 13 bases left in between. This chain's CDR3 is CASSPIGQPDGYTF. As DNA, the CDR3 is TGTGCCAGCTCACCAATCGGACAACCTGATGGCTACACCTTC. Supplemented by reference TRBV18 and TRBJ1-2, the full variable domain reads NAGVMQNPRHLVRRRGQEARLRCSPMKGHSHVYWYRQLPEEGLKFMVYLQKENIIDESGMPKERFSAEFPKEGPSILRIQQVVRGDSAAYFCASSPIGQPDGYTFGSGTRLTVV.